This TCR beta chain was recorded in a study of T cells in tumors after PD-1 blockade. Clones were sequenced by immunoSEQ multiplex PCR, and TCRdb holds only the in-frame ones, with some missing. The sample carries more than 20,000 clones, roughly 78% recorded once. CDR3 length: 13 residues. Germline V gene sequence: CDR1 SNHLY, CDR2 FYNNEI. The V and J ends lost 5 bases and 1 base respectively, with 8 bases between them. This clone occurred a few times. This clonotype was sampled from a human donor with basal cell carcinoma. The rearrangement uses TRBV2 and TRBJ1-1, with D hard to call. The sequenced sample was PBMCs, obtained before anti-PD-1 treatment. The CDR3 reads CASSTAENTEAFF. CDR3 DNA sequence: TGTGCCAGCAGTACAGCCGAGAACACTGAAGCTTTCTTT. Full variable domain (remainder filled in from reference TRBV2 and TRBJ1-1): EPEVTQTPSHQVTQMGQEVILRCVPISNHLYFYWYRQILGQKVEFLVSFYNNEISEKSEIFDDQFSVERPDGSNFTLKIRSTKLEDSAMYFCASSTAENTEAFFGQGTRLTVV.